Listed below are T cell receptor beta chains from one sample, sequenced in a study of Tregs in tolerant kidney transplant recipients. Sequenced by immunoSEQ multiplex PCR; TCRdb stores in-frame clones only, minus some. The sample yields roughly 68,000 clones, 84% seen once. Sequencing used CD4+ T cells from blood. Every receptor here comes from a human donor in good health. CDR3s include the opening cysteine and the closing phenylalanine or tryptophan. A D gene is named only where the DNA matches it firmly. Only part of the rows carry a size: once, few, many, or a class if the clone is expanded.

j_call clone_size d_call v_call cdr3_aa cdr3_nt
TRBJ1-2 - TRBD1 TRBV28 CASRKTGLWGYTF TGTGCCAGCAGAAAGACAGGGCTCTGGGGCTACACCTTC
TRBJ1-2 - TRBD1 TRBV9 CASSERTGPNYGYTF TGTGCCAGCAGCGAACGGACAGGCCCTAACTATGGCTACACCTTC
TRBJ2-6 - - TRBV19 CASSIGAWGANVLTF TGTGCCAGTAGTATAGGGGCCTGGGGGGCCAACGTCCTGACTTTC
TRBJ2-7 - - TRBV11-3 CASSLRGQGYEQYF TGTGCCAGCAGCTTACGGGGGCAGGGCTACGAGCAGTACTTC
TRBJ2-7 - - TRBV2 CASSEYGEQYF TGTGCCAGCAGTGAATATGGGGAGCAGTACTTC
TRBJ1-1 - - TRBV4-1 CASSVSGLMNTEAFF TGCGCCAGCAGCGTATCCGGGTTAATGAACACTGAAGCTTTCTTT
TRBJ1-4 - - TRBV10-1 CASSGAGREKLFF TGCGCCAGCAGTGGGGCCGGACGGGAAAAACTGTTTTTT
TRBJ1-2 - - TRBV19 CASSTPGGYTF TGTGCCAGTAGTACCCCTGGTGGCTACACCTTC
TRBJ2-1 once - TRBV9 CASSVAPTGLPAEYNEQFF TGTGCCAGCAGCGTAGCTCCTACTGGTTTGCCAGCGGAGTACAATGAGCAGTTCTTC
TRBJ2-7 - TRBD1 TRBV27 CASSLRGTDLAYEQYF TGTGCCAGCAGTTTAAGAGGGACAGACCTAGCCTACGAGCAGTACTTC
TRBJ2-3 once TRBD2 TRBV7-9 CASSPLGGDRTDTQYF TGTGCCAGCAGCCCATTGGGGGGGGATCGCACAGATACGCAGTATTTT
TRBJ2-3 once - TRBV7-3 CASSLGQDLGTQYF TGTGCCAGCAGCTTGGGGCAGGACTTAGGGACGCAGTATTTT
TRBJ2-6 - TRBD2 TRBV9 CASSIRTSGGLSGANVLTF TGTGCCAGCAGCATACGGACTAGCGGGGGTCTCTCTGGGGCCAACGTCCTGACTTTC
TRBJ1-1 once - TRBV11-2 CASSFEGVTEAFF TGTGCCAGCAGCTTCGAAGGCGTAACTGAAGCTTTCTTT
TRBJ2-3 - TRBD2 TRBV7-2 CASSLVVGRGSTQYF TGTGCCAGCAGCTTAGTGGTGGGGCGGGGGTCTACGCAGTATTTT
TRBJ2-5 - TRBD1 TRBV5-4 CASRSDRGEGETQYF TGTGCCAGCAGGTCGGACAGGGGAGAGGGAGAGACCCAGTACTTC
TRBJ2-7 - - TRBV7-2 CASSLGYPRGTEQYF TGTGCCAGCAGCTTGGGGTACCCTAGGGGCACCGAGCAGTACTTC
TRBJ1-1 - - TRBV6-5 CASSYPESNTEAFF TGTGCCAGCAGTTACCCAGAGAGTAACACTGAAGCTTTCTTT
TRBJ1-2 few - TRBV19 CASSIGLKGPRNYGYTF TGTGCCAGTAGTATCGGCCTGAAGGGACCGAGAAACTATGGCTACACCTTC
TRBJ1-5 - - TRBV19 CATLDPGPGRGGPQHF TGTGCCACTCTAGATCCGGGACCAGGTCGAGGTGGGCCCCAGCATTTT
TRBJ2-7 - - TRBV4-1 CASSHSRGDSYEQYF TGTGCCAGCAGCCATAGTAGGGGAGACTCCTACGAGCAGTACTTC
TRBJ2-6 - - TRBV18 CASSRAGANVLTF TGTGCCAGCTCGAGGGCTGGGGCCAACGTCCTGACTTTC
TRBJ2-7 - - TRBV2 CASRMDGGYEQYF TGTGCCAGCAGGATGGACGGGGGCTACGAGCAGTACTTC
TRBJ2-1 - - TRBV27 CASSLSLGRGPTYNEQFF TGTGCCAGCAGTTTGAGTCTGGGTAGGGGACCAACCTACAATGAGCAGTTCTTC
TRBJ2-3 - TRBD1 TRBV19 CASSSRTGMSDTQYF TGTGCCAGTAGTTCGAGGACAGGGATGTCAGATACGCAGTATTTT
TRBJ2-5 - TRBD2 TRBV2 CASPPGTSPTETQYF TGTGCCAGTCCTCCCGGGACTAGCCCTACAGAGACCCAGTACTTC
TRBJ1-5 - - TRBV7-9 CASSLGPNQPQHF TGTGCCAGCAGCTTAGGCCCCAATCAGCCCCAGCATTTT